The sequence of this TCR beta chain was determined in a study of shared clonotypes between healthy human individuals. Whole-study findings and limits: Donor scarcity curtailed the genetic and exposure-history diversity represented herein. Naive subsets tended to show greater estimated richness than memory subsets.

The study drew its donors from healthy HIV-negative adults without recent acute infections or vaccinations. The assay was immunoSEQ multiplex PCR, and TCRdb's table has in-frame clones only and misses some. Of 2,500,000 or so clones listed, roughly 90% are singletons. With respect to this clone: Antigen: not known. The same CDR3 can be traced to other DNA sequences in this sample.

The V end lost 5 bases, the J end lost 3 bases, and 7 bases lay between the germline ends. The CDR3 loop spans 11 amino acids. Germline V gene data show CDR1 as DFQATT and CDR2 as SNEGSKA (reference sequence). The sequencing sample was made of naive CD4+ T cells from PBMCs. The subset was: CD45RA+ positively selected. V and J are TRBV20-1 and TRBJ2-5; D uncertain. The clonotype was recovered from a man younger than 35 in good health. Some clones in this sample may be carry-over from other donors' samples. The CDR3 DNA reads as TGCAGTGCTCCCCTGGAAGAGACCCAGTACTTC. Residues: CSAPLEETQYF.